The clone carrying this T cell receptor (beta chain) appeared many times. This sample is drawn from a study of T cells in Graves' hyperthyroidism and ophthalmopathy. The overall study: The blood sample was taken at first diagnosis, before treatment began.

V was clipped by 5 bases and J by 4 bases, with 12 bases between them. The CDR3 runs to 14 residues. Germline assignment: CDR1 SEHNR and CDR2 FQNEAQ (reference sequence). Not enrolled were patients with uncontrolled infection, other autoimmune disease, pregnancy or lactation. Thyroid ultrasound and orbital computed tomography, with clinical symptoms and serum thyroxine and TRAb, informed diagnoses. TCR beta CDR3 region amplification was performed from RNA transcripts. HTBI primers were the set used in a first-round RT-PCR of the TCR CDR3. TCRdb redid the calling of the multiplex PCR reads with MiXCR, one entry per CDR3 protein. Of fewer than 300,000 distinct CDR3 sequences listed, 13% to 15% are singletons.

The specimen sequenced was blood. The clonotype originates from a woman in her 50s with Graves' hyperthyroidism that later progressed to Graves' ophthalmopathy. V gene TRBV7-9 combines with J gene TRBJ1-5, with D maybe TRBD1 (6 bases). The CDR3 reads CASSPGQYNQPQHF. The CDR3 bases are TGTGCCAGCAGCCCCGGACAGTATAATCAGCCCCAGCATTTT.